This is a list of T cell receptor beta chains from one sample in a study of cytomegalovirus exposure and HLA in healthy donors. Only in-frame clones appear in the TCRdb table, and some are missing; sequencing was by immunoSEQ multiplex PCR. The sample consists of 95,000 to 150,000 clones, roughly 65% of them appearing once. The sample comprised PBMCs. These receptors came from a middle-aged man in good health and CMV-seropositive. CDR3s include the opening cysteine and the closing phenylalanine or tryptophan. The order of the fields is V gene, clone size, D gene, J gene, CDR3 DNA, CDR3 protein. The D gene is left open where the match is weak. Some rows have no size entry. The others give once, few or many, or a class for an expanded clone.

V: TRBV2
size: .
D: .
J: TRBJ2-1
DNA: TGTGCCAGCACGAAAGACAGAAACAATGAGCAGTTCTTC
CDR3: CASTKDRNNEQFF

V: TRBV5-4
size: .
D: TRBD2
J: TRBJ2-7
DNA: TGTGCCAGCAGCCTCGCCCAACTAGCGGGCTCCTACGAGCAGTACTTC
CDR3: CASSLAQLAGSYEQYF

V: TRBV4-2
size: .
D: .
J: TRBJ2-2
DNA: TGTGCCAGCAGCCAGGGGCTAGTCGCGAACACCGGGGAGCTGTTTTTT
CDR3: CASSQGLVANTGELFF

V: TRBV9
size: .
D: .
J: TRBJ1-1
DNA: TGTGCCAGCAGCGCCCGAGTTGTAGACGGGGGCACTGAAGCTTTCTTT
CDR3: CASSARVVDGGTEAFF

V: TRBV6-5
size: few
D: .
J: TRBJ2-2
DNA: TGTGCCAGCAGCCCCGGGACAACGAACACCGGGGAGCTGTTTTTT
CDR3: CASSPGTTNTGELFF

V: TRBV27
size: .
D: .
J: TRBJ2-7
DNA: TGTGCCAGCAGTTATGCAGCCCTAGGCCCCTACGAGCAGTACTTC
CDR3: CASSYAALGPYEQYF

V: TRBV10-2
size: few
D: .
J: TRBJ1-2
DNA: TGCGCCAGCAGTGAGAGGCAGGCCTATGGCTACACCTTC
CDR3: CASSERQAYGYTF

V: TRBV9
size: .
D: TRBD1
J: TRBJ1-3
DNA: TGTGCCAGCAGCGTTCTGGGCGGGACAGGGACACACGGGACTGGAAACACCATATATTTT
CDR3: CASSVLGGTGTHGTGNTIYF

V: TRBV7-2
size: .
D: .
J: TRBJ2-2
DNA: TGTGCCAGCAGCGGCCGGGAAAGGAGTACCGGGGAGCTGTTTTTT
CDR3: CASSGRERSTGELFF

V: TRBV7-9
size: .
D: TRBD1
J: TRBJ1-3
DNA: TGTGCCCACAGGGGAGTAGCTGGAAACACCATATATTTT
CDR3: CAHRGVAGNTIYF

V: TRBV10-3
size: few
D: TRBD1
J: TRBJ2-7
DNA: TGTGCCATCAGTAAGACAGGGGACTCCTACGAGCAGTACTTC
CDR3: CAISKTGDSYEQYF

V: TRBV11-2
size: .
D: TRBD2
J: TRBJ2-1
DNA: TGTGCCAGCAGCTTAGCTAGCGGGAGGGATGAGCAGTTCTTC
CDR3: CASSLASGRDEQFF

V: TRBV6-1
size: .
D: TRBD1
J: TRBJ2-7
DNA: TGTGCCGGAGGACAGGGGAAGTACGAGCAGTACTTC
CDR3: CAGGQGKYEQYF

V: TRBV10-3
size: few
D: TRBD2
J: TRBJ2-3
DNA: TGTGCCATCAGTGGAAGGACTAGCGCTACCCTCACAGATACGCAGTATTTT
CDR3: CAISGRTSATLTDTQYF

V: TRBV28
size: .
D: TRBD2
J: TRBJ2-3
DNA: TGTGCCAGCAGTTCCCCGGGACTAGCAACAGATACGCAGTATTTT
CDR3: CASSSPGLATDTQYF

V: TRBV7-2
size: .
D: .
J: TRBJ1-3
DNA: TGTGCCAGCAGCTTACGGGCCAGGGATAGAGGAAACACCATATATTTT
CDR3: CASSLRARDRGNTIYF

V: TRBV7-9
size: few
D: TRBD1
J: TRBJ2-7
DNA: TGTGCCAGCAGCTTAGGAGGGACAGGAGAAGAACGACAGTACTTC
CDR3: CASSLGGTGEERQYF

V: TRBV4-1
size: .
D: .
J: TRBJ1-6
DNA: TGCGCCAGCAGCCAAGAACAGGGAGAATCACCCCTCCACTTT
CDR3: CASSQEQGESPLHF

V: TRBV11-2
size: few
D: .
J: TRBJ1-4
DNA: TGTGCCAGCAGCTTAGGGCAGGGCGCTAATGAAAAACTGTTTTTT
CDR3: CASSLGQGANEKLFF

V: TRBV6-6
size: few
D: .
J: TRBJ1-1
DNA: TGTGCCAGCAGTTTCCACGGCGGAAACACTGAAGCTTTCTTT
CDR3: CASSFHGGNTEAFF

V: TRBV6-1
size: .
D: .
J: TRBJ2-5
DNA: TGTGCCAGCAGTGAAGAGCAGGGGCTTGGGGAGACCCAGTACTTC
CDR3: CASSEEQGLGETQYF

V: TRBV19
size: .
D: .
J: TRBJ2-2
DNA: TGTGCCAGTAATCGTCAGGGGACCGCCGGGGAGCTGTTTTTT
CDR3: CASNRQGTAGELFF

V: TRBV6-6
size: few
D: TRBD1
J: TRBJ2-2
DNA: TGTGCCAGCAGTTACGCACAGGGGACCAACACCGGGGAGCTGTTTTTT
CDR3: CASSYAQGTNTGELFF

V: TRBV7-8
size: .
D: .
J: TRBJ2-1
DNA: TGTGCCAGCAGCTTCCCCAGCTCCTACAATGAGCAGTTCTTC
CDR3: CASSFPSSYNEQFF

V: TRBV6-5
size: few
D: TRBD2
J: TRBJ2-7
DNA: TGTGCCAGCAGTTACTGGGGGACTAGTGCTCGGGAGCAGTACTTC
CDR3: CASSYWGTSAREQYF

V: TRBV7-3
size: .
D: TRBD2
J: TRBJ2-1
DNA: TGTGCCAGCAGCTTAACCGGGCGGGGGAGAATACGGGATGAGCAGTTCTTC
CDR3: CASSLTGRGRIRDEQFF

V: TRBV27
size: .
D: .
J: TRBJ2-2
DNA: TGTGCCAGCAGTTTCCGGGCCGGGGAGCTGTTTTTT
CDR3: CASSFRAGELFF

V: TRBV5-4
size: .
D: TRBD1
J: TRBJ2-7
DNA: TGTGCCAGCAGCTTGCTCGGGACAGGGACCCATGAGCAGTACTTC
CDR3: CASSLLGTGTHEQYF

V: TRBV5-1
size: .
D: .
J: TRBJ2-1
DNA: TGCGCCAGCAGCTTGGGTGCTAGCTGGGAGAATGAGCAGTTCTTC
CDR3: CASSLGASWENEQFF

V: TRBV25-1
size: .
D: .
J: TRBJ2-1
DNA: TGTGCCAGCAGTGTGACAGGCGGATACAATGAGCAGTTCTTC
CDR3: CASSVTGGYNEQFF

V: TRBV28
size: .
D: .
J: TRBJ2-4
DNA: TGTGCCAGCAGCTACCTAGGGGCAGGAGGGTCGGGGGACATTCAGTACTTC
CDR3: CASSYLGAGGSGDIQYF

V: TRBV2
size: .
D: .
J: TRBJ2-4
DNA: TGTGCCAGCAGTGACCCTCTCAAAAACATTCAGTACTTC
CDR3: CASSDPLKNIQYF

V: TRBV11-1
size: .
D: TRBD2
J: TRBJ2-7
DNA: TGTGCCAGCAGCTGGACTAGCGGGGGCCCTCCCTACGAGCAGTACTTC
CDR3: CASSWTSGGPPYEQYF

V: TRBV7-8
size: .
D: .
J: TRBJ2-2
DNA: TGTGCCAGCAGCTTAGTTGGGAGCACCGGGGAGCTGTTTTTT
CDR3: CASSLVGSTGELFF

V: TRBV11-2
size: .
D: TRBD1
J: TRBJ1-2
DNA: TGTGCCAGCAGCCCGTCGTGGGACAGGGATTGGGGCTACACCTTC
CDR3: CASSPSWDRDWGYTF

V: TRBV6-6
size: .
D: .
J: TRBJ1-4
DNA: TGTGCCAGCAGGCACAGGGAGGGGAATGAAAAACTGTTTTTT
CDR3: CASRHREGNEKLFF

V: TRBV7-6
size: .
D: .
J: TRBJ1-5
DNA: TGTGCCAGCAGCCCCGAGATAGGGGTCGGCAATCAGCCCCAGCATTTT
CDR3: CASSPEIGVGNQPQHF

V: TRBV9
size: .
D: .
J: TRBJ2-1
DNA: TGTGCCAGCAGCGTAGCGCAGCGGCTGGGGATTAATGAGCAGTTCTTC
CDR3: CASSVAQRLGINEQFF

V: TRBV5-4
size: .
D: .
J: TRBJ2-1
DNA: TGTGCCAGCAGCTTGGGACAGAGCTCCTACAATGAGCAGTTCTTC
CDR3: CASSLGQSSYNEQFF

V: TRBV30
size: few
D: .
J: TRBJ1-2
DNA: TGTGCCCGGGGAAGGGCACACGCTAACTATGGCTACACCTTC
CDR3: CARGRAHANYGYTF